One T cell receptor (beta chain) is described in this entry. The antigen is not known. The data are from a study of cytomegalovirus exposure and HLA in healthy donors. Findings and caveats of the study: A link between a missense DCLRE1C variant and TCR beta V- and J-gene trimming emerged from a later analysis. TCR beta sequences reportedly predicted the HLA-A and HLA-B alleles of most subjects accurately. Highly shared sequence variants in one cluster were likely a sequencing artifact.

Both 60 Vbeta primers and 13 Jbeta primers went into the PCR. Libraries were prepared by immunoSEQ multiplex PCR; TCRdb keeps only in-frame clonotypes and omits some of them. Of over 130,000 clones in the sample, around three quarters are singletons; the top ten hold approximately 2%. V gave up 2 bases and J gave up 0 bases; unmatched junction bases: 6. This CDR3 is 16 amino acids long. CDR1 is SEHNR, CDR2 FQNEAQ, per germline (reference sequence). The chain is built from TRBV7-9 and TRBJ2-7; 8 bases align to TRBD2. The sample consisted of PBMCs. The sequence was obtained from a middle-aged man in good health and CMV-seronegative. In DNA form, the CDR3 reads TGTGCCAGCAGCTTACCTCGCGGGGGGAGCTCCTACGAGCAGTACTTC. Translated, it gives CASSLPRGGSSYEQYF.